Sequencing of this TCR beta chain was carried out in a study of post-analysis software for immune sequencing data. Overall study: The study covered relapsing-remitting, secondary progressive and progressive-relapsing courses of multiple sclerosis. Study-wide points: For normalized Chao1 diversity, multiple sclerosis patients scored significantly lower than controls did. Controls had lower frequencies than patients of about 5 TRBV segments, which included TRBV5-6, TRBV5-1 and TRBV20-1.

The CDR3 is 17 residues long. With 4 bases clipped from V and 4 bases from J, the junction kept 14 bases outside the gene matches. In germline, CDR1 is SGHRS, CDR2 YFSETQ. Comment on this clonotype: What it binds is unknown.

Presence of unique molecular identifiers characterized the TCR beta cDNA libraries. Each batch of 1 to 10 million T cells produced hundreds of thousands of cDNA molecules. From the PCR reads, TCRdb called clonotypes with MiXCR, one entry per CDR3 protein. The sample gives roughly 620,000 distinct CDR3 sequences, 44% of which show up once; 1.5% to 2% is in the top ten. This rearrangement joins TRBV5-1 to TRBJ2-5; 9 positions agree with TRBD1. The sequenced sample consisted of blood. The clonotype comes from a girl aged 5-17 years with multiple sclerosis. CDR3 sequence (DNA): TGCGCCAGCAGCCACGGCCGGGGACAGGGAAGAGGAGAGACCCAGTACTTC. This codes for CASSHGRGQGRGETQYF.